The clone carrying this TCR beta chain was observed a handful of times. Germline V gene data show CDR1 as SGHAT and CDR2 as FQNNGV. The CDR3 extends over 17 amino acids. V lost 4 bases, J lost 2 bases, and 18 bases lay in between. This entry comes from a study of blood T cell repertoires in COVID-19. Assay used: immunoSEQ multiplex PCR; TCRdb lists only in-frame clones, some missing. The data show around 370,000 clones, about 90% seen once. The chain recombines TRBV11-2 with TRBJ2-1; D perhaps matches TRBD1 (6 bases). The sequence was obtained from a young man with active or convalescent COVID-19. Sequencing was done on a sample of peripheral blood. The CDR3 loop is CASSSHTGLGAYNEQFF. CDR3 DNA: TGTGCCAGCAGCTCCCATACAGGGCTGGGGGCCTACAATGAGCAGTTCTTC.